The next 5 T cell receptor beta chains were all read from a single sample in a study of T-cell memory formation after mild COVID-19. TCRdb used MiXCR to reprocess the 5' RACE reads, holding one entry per CDR3 protein. The table records about 390,000 distinct CDR3 sequences, around 21% of them present only once. Sequencing was performed on PBMCs or a T cell subset sorted from them (not recorded which). The receptors stem from an adult woman who had mild COVID-19 (a few samples of this study predate the infection). Cell type and time point are not known.

The CDR3 DNA is TGTGCCAGCAGCCACATTCGACACGGCGACTTCGAGCAGTACTTC. Its translation is CASSHIRHGDFEQYF. This chain joins TRBV13 and TRBJ2-7; D ambiguous. Per germline, CDR1 PRHDT and CDR2 FYEKMQ (reference sequence). The CDR3 sequence is 15 residues long. V lost 5 bases and J 6 bases, leaving 20 bases between the germline ends.

This clonotype has more than one count but fewer than ten. This chain joins TRBV3-1 and TRBJ2-1; 7 nucleotides agree with TRBD1. Germline values: CDR1 LGHDT, CDR2 YNNKEL (reference sequence). The J segment lost 9 bases and the V segment lost 2 bases, leaving 7 bases of the junction unmatched. The CDR3 runs 14 residues. CDR3 nucleotide sequence: TGTGCCAGCAGCCAAATTCAAGACAGGGCTGAGCAGTTCTTC. Amino acids: CASSQIQDRAEQFF.

This chain joins TRBV28 and TRBJ2-3, with D tentatively TRBD1 or TRBD2 (5 bases each). Trimming took 2 bases from V and 2 from J, leaving 17 bases between them. The germline gives CDR1 MDHEN, CDR2 SYDVKM. There are 17 residues in the CDR3. CDR3 region: CASSLLGTTGLTDTQYF. CDR3 DNA: TGTGCCAGCAGTTTACTGGGGACCACGGGTCTCACAGATACGCAGTATTTT.

The chain carries TRBV9 and TRBJ2-1; D possibly corresponds to TRBD1 (5 bases). The CDR3 consists of 15 residues. Trimming cost V 0 bases and J 6 bases, with 13 bases left between them. Germline lookup yields CDR1 SGDLS and CDR2 YYNGEE. This CDR3 is CASSVVGQGGNEQFF. CDR3 bases: TGTGCCAGCAGCGTAGTCGGCCAGGGCGGCAATGAGCAGTTCTTC.

This clonotype was observed a handful of times. The chain combines TRBV12-3 or TRBV12-4 with TRBJ1-1; tentative D call: TRBD1 (5 bases). This CDR3 spans 14 amino acids. V was pared by 2 bases and J by 1 base, with 8 bases between. The CDR3 nucleotides are TGTGCCAGCAGTTTATCGGGGGAGAACACTGAAGCTTTCTTT. Translation gives CASSLSGENTEAFF.